These T cell receptor beta chains were read from a single sample in a study of T-cell reconstitution after alpha-beta-depleted transplantation in children. TCRdb re-analysed the PCR reads in MiXCR, keeping a single row per CDR3 protein. The table shows more than 150,000 distinct CDR3 sequences, with about 14% occurring only once. Specimen: PBMCs from the stem cell graft donor, collected from the stem cell graft. All receptors derive from a human donor who donated a stem cell graft to a child with acute lymphoblastic leukemia. Both conserved end residues are part of each CDR3. A D gene is named only where the DNA matches it firmly. Only some rows state a clone size, as once, few, many or a class for expanded clones.

V gene: TRBV12-3/TRBV12-4; J gene: TRBJ2-5; CDR3 length: 13; clone size: many; D gene: TRBD2; CDR3 protein: CASRPGGQETQYF
V gene: TRBV25-1; J gene: TRBJ1-6; CDR3 length: 15; clone size: .; D gene: .; CDR3 protein: CASSESKGVGSPLHF
V gene: TRBV7-9; J gene: TRBJ2-6; CDR3 length: 14; clone size: many; D gene: .; CDR3 protein: CASSRLSGANVLTF
V gene: TRBV3-1; J gene: TRBJ2-1; CDR3 length: 13; clone size: many; D gene: .; CDR3 protein: CASSHIGDIEQFF
V gene: TRBV7-9; J gene: TRBJ2-2; CDR3 length: 16; clone size: many; D gene: TRBD2; CDR3 protein: CASSSLAGANTGELFF
V gene: TRBV12-3/TRBV12-4; J gene: TRBJ2-1; CDR3 length: 14; clone size: many; D gene: .; CDR3 protein: CASSFGDSYNEQFF
V gene: TRBV5-1; J gene: TRBJ2-3; CDR3 length: 15; clone size: medium-sized; D gene: TRBD1; CDR3 protein: CASSFGNRGADTQYF
V gene: TRBV5-6; J gene: TRBJ2-3; CDR3 length: 16; clone size: .; D gene: TRBD2; CDR3 protein: CASSLTSGESTDTQYF
V gene: TRBV7-9; J gene: TRBJ2-5; CDR3 length: 13; clone size: many; D gene: .; CDR3 protein: CASSLWSGETQYF
V gene: TRBV11-2; J gene: TRBJ2-7; CDR3 length: 15; clone size: few; D gene: .; CDR3 protein: CASSLERSGPYEQYF
V gene: TRBV12-3/TRBV12-4; J gene: TRBJ1-5; CDR3 length: 15; clone size: .; D gene: TRBD1; CDR3 protein: CASSRGQGPNSPQHF
V gene: TRBV4-1; J gene: TRBJ2-1; CDR3 length: 15; clone size: many; D gene: TRBD2; CDR3 protein: CASSQVAGVVNEQFF
V gene: TRBV6-1; J gene: TRBJ2-1; CDR3 length: 17; clone size: many; D gene: TRBD2; CDR3 protein: CASSPTGTSGRSNEQFF
V gene: TRBV5-5; J gene: TRBJ2-7; CDR3 length: 14; clone size: .; D gene: .; CDR3 protein: CASSSRNPPYEQYF
V gene: TRBV24-1; J gene: TRBJ2-3; CDR3 length: 13; clone size: .; D gene: .; CDR3 protein: CATSDTYTDTQYF
V gene: TRBV27; J gene: TRBJ1-4; CDR3 length: 14; clone size: many; D gene: TRBD1; CDR3 protein: CASSRQGVNEKLFF
V gene: TRBV6-2/TRBV6-3; J gene: TRBJ1-2; CDR3 length: 15; clone size: few; D gene: .; CDR3 protein: CASSYSTQGPGGYTF
V gene: TRBV28; J gene: TRBJ2-7; CDR3 length: 17; clone size: many; D gene: TRBD2; CDR3 protein: CASSPRLAGVQSYEQYF
V gene: TRBV5-1; J gene: TRBJ2-2; CDR3 length: 14; clone size: many; D gene: .; CDR3 protein: CASSLKANTGELFF
V gene: TRBV23-1; J gene: TRBJ2-7; CDR3 length: 16; clone size: .; D gene: .; CDR3 protein: CASSQSESGSAYEQYF
V gene: TRBV2; J gene: TRBJ1-5; CDR3 length: 17; clone size: many; D gene: TRBD1; CDR3 protein: CASGQGGNHMFWKPQHF
V gene: TRBV29-1; J gene: TRBJ2-7; CDR3 length: 15; clone size: many; D gene: TRBD1; CDR3 protein: CSVEELLTGRYEQYF
V gene: TRBV7-2; J gene: TRBJ2-1; CDR3 length: 14; clone size: .; D gene: .; CDR3 protein: CASQPRGTHHEQFF
V gene: TRBV5-6; J gene: TRBJ2-1; CDR3 length: 15; clone size: many; D gene: TRBD1; CDR3 protein: CASSLRDRVPGEQFF
V gene: TRBV5-1; J gene: TRBJ1-2; CDR3 length: 19; clone size: many; D gene: .; CDR3 protein: CASSFSGYQSINGGYGYTF
V gene: TRBV5-1; J gene: TRBJ2-1; CDR3 length: 15; clone size: many; D gene: .; CDR3 protein: CASSLALTRVGEQFF
V gene: TRBV5-1; J gene: TRBJ2-5; CDR3 length: 15; clone size: many; D gene: TRBD2; CDR3 protein: CASSKEPSGRETQYF
V gene: TRBV5-1; J gene: TRBJ1-2; CDR3 length: 12; clone size: many; D gene: .; CDR3 protein: CASREAGNGYTF
V gene: TRBV12-3/TRBV12-4; J gene: TRBJ1-6; CDR3 length: 16; clone size: many; D gene: .; CDR3 protein: CASSKALPVTNSPLHF
V gene: TRBV20-1; J gene: TRBJ1-2; CDR3 length: 17; clone size: many; D gene: .; CDR3 protein: CSAEYRDMTRWNYGYTF
V gene: TRBV12-3/TRBV12-4; J gene: TRBJ1-1; CDR3 length: 13; clone size: .; D gene: .; CDR3 protein: CASSLSGDTEAFF
V gene: TRBV7-9; J gene: TRBJ2-5; CDR3 length: 14; clone size: many; D gene: TRBD2; CDR3 protein: CASSSSGSQETQYF
V gene: TRBV13; J gene: TRBJ2-1; CDR3 length: 16; clone size: few; D gene: TRBD2; CDR3 protein: CASSGGGVAGLNEQFF
V gene: TRBV5-6; J gene: TRBJ2-7; CDR3 length: 13; clone size: many; D gene: .; CDR3 protein: CASSFGEAYEQYF
V gene: TRBV9; J gene: TRBJ1-2; CDR3 length: 15; clone size: many; D gene: TRBD1; CDR3 protein: CASSVETGFHGGYTF
V gene: TRBV5-1; J gene: TRBJ2-6; CDR3 length: 16; clone size: many; D gene: TRBD1; CDR3 protein: CASSLGTGDGANVLTF
V gene: TRBV7-6; J gene: TRBJ1-1; CDR3 length: 16; clone size: many; D gene: TRBD1; CDR3 protein: CASSQRRQGGNTEAFF
V gene: TRBV20-1; J gene: TRBJ2-7; CDR3 length: 14; clone size: .; D gene: .; CDR3 protein: CSAGSVTASYEQYF
V gene: TRBV27; J gene: TRBJ2-3; CDR3 length: 16; clone size: few; D gene: TRBD1; CDR3 protein: CASSLGRDRGTDTQYF
V gene: TRBV11-2; J gene: TRBJ2-1; CDR3 length: 18; clone size: .; D gene: .; CDR3 protein: CASSLEYDARRSGNEQFF
V gene: TRBV5-4; J gene: TRBJ2-3; CDR3 length: 20; clone size: many; D gene: TRBD2; CDR3 protein: CASSSQRLAGGPLSTDTQYF
V gene: TRBV5-5; J gene: TRBJ2-7; CDR3 length: 13; clone size: many; D gene: .; CDR3 protein: CASRHASGGKQYF
V gene: TRBV12-3/TRBV12-4; J gene: TRBJ2-7; CDR3 length: 14; clone size: many; D gene: .; CDR3 protein: CASSKGAGPGGQYF
V gene: TRBV12-3/TRBV12-4; J gene: TRBJ1-1; CDR3 length: 14; clone size: few; D gene: .; CDR3 protein: CASSFIGEGTEAFF
V gene: TRBV6-1; J gene: TRBJ1-1; CDR3 length: 13; clone size: many; D gene: .; CDR3 protein: CASSDMGRVKAFF
V gene: TRBV20-1; J gene: TRBJ2-7; CDR3 length: 16; clone size: many; D gene: .; CDR3 protein: CSASSDPYRPSYEQYF
V gene: TRBV7-2; J gene: TRBJ1-2; CDR3 length: 16; clone size: many; D gene: .; CDR3 protein: CASSLVLGRVQHGYTF
V gene: TRBV27; J gene: TRBJ1-2; CDR3 length: 13; clone size: many; D gene: TRBD1; CDR3 protein: CASSLAGGAGYTF
V gene: TRBV29-1; J gene: TRBJ2-7; CDR3 length: 14; clone size: .; D gene: .; CDR3 protein: CSVEARGRFYEQYF
V gene: TRBV2; J gene: TRBJ2-2; CDR3 length: 19; clone size: few; D gene: .; CDR3 protein: CASSEIRTFRGKNTGELFF
V gene: TRBV5-1; J gene: TRBJ1-4; CDR3 length: 15; clone size: .; D gene: .; CDR3 protein: CASSSSLGRDEKLFF
V gene: TRBV18; J gene: TRBJ1-1; CDR3 length: 13; clone size: many; D gene: .; CDR3 protein: CASSPLDRVEAFF
V gene: TRBV5-1; J gene: TRBJ1-1; CDR3 length: 15; clone size: few; D gene: .; CDR3 protein: CASSPLDSLNTEAFF
V gene: TRBV11-2; J gene: TRBJ2-5; CDR3 length: 18; clone size: many; D gene: TRBD1; CDR3 protein: CASSLLLGAGGGRETQYF
V gene: TRBV12-3/TRBV12-4; J gene: TRBJ2-4; CDR3 length: 15; clone size: .; D gene: TRBD1; CDR3 protein: CASSRRGTGENIQYF
V gene: TRBV2; J gene: TRBJ1-3; CDR3 length: 15; clone size: few; D gene: .; CDR3 protein: CASSESRHSGNTIYF
V gene: TRBV7-9; J gene: TRBJ2-2; CDR3 length: 17; clone size: few; D gene: TRBD2; CDR3 protein: CASRARSLAGVIGELFF